The sample holds many counts of the clone carrying this T cell receptor (beta chain). Its antigen is currently unknown. Separate cDNA molecules each had unique molecular identifiers attached to them. TCRdb fed the 5' RACE reads into MiXCR, producing one record per CDR3 protein. Among tens of thousands of distinct CDR3 sequences listed, approximately 13% were seen once. This record belongs to a study of early T cells in non-severe SARS-CoV-2 infection. Across the whole study: Bulk RNA isolated from unsorted whole blood underwent sequencing; chains were not paired.

Overall study results and limits: Matching results from VDJdb favored anti-spike CD8 responses, leaving private and CD4 specificities undetected.

Trimming cost V 5 bases and J 5 bases, with 12 bases left between them. Looked up from germline, CDR1 is SQVTM and CDR2 is ANQGSEA. The CDR3 length is 12 residues. The sample was whole blood. The origin of this receptor is an adult who was a healthcare worker with PCR-confirmed SARS-CoV-2 infection or an uninfected control (not recorded which). This chain uses TRBV29-1 with TRBJ2-5; no reliable D call. The CDR3 protein is CSVSPSRETQYF. DNA for the CDR3: TGCAGCGTTTCACCTTCGAGGGAGACCCAGTACTTC.